These 20 T cell receptor beta chains were all obtained from the same sample, sequenced in a study of TIL therapy for anti-PD-1-resistant metastatic lung cancer. Time point reported: pre-treatment sample, taken before nivolumab and TIL therapy. Tumor tissue came from excised metastases, mostly pleural nodules or supraclavicular lymph nodes. This was the immunoSEQ v3 assay. Profiling relied on immunoSEQ multiplex PCR, and the TCRdb table lists in-frame clones only, not all of them. The table has some 90,000 clones, about two thirds seen once. The material sequenced was tumor tissue, taken at baseline. The source of these receptors is a person between 25 and 80 years old with non-small cell lung cancer.

The chain links TRBV7-2 to TRBJ2-2; TRBD2 matches 10 bases. CDR1 and CDR2 from the germline V gene are SGHTA and FQGNSA. Trimming took 2 bases from V and 0 from J; bases not matched to a gene: 3. There are 17 residues in the CDR3. The CDR3: CASSLTGLAANTGELFF. CDR3 DNA: TGTGCCAGCAGCTTAACCGGACTAGCGGCGAACACCGGGGAGCTGTTTTTT.

This clone was observed a few times. The chain recombines TRBV7-9 with TRBJ2-7; 7 bases are a match to TRBD1. After removal of 0 bases from V and 5 bases from J, the junction contained 7 bases not matched to a gene. The germline CDR1 and CDR2 sequences are SEHNR and FQNEAQ (reference sequence). The CDR3 runs 15 residues. CDR3 sequence: CASSLAKTGAHEQYF. The CDR3, as DNA: TGTGCCAGCAGCTTAGCGAAAACAGGGGCCCACGAGCAGTACTTC.

The chain combines TRBV7-2 with TRBJ2-1; 7 nucleotides line up with TRBD2. The ends lost 4 bases at V and 0 bases at J; junction bases unmatched: 3. The V gene's germline CDR1 is SGHTA and CDR2 FQGNSA. This CDR3 has 15 residues. CDR3 residues: CASSSGEGSYNEQFF. CDR3 nucleotide sequence: TGTGCCAGCAGCTCCGGGGAGGGCTCCTACAATGAGCAGTTCTTC.

The chain combines TRBV5-1 with TRBJ1-2, with D possibly TRBD1 on 6 matching bases. The CDR3 extends over 15 amino acids. Per germline, CDR1 SGHRS and CDR2 YFSETQ. With 4 bases removed from V and 4 bases from J, the gap between germline ends came to 17 bases. The CDR3 here is CASSIEGGVSYGYTF. The CDR3 DNA reads TGCGCCAGCAGCATAGAAGGGGGAGTGAGCTATGGCTACACCTTC.

J is TRBJ2-5 and V is TRBV6-6; 9 bases match TRBD2. This CDR3 contains 16 residues. Germline CDR1 is MNHNY and CDR2 is SVGAGI (reference sequence). V lost 5 bases and J lost 1; bases outside the gene matches: 8. CDR3 coding DNA: TGTGCCAGCAGTCACCCAAGCGGGGGGTTCCAAGAGACCCAGTACTTC. Its protein is CASSHPSGGFQETQYF.

CDR3: CASIRGKGSYEQYF. The CDR3 coding sequence is TGTGCCAGCATCCGGGGTAAAGGGTCTTACGAGCAGTACTTC. The chain joins TRBV6-6 to TRBJ2-7, with a weak D call TRBD2 (5 bases). The germline CDR1 and CDR2 sequences are MNHNY and SVGAGI (reference sequence). V lost 7 bases and J 4 bases, leaving 17 bases between the germline ends. The length of the CDR3 is 14 residues.

V is TRBV5-8 and J is TRBJ2-5; 8 bases align to TRBD2. V dropped 1 base and J dropped 2; count of bases not matched to a gene: 7. This CDR3 region has 16 residues. Germline CDR1 reads SGHTS; CDR2 reads YDEGEE. Here the CDR3 DNA reads TGTGCCAGCAGCTTGCGGCCGGGAGGGGGACAAGAGACCCAGTACTTC. The encoded protein is CASSLRPGGGQETQYF.

This chain links TRBV27 with TRBJ1-5, with a tentative D call TRBD1 (5 bases). The CDR3 sequence is 14 residues long. Germline CDR1 is MNHEY and CDR2 is SMNVEV (reference sequence). The V end was cut by 0 bases, the J end by 4 bases, with 7 bases between. The CDR3 nucleotides are TGTGCCAGCAGTTTATCGAGGGGAAATCAGCCCCAGCATTTT. Residues: CASSLSRGNQPQHF.

CDR3 loop: CATSGPPRETPDTQYF. The DNA for the CDR3 is TGTGCCACCAGTGGCCCCCCCCGCGAGACGCCAGATACGCAGTATTTT. The chain employs TRBV24-1 and TRBJ2-3; D is unclear. The germline CDR1 and CDR2 sequences are KGHDR and SFDVKD. The CDR3 is made up of 16 amino acids. Trimming removed 5 bases from V and 4 bases from J, with 18 bases in between.

Only one count was recorded for this clone. The V and J genes are TRBV18 and TRBJ2-5, with a weak D call TRBD2 (6 bases). Germline V CDR1 and CDR2: KGHSH, LQKENI. Trimming cost V 3 bases and J 5 bases, with 13 bases left between them. CDR3 length: 14 amino acids. The CDR3 spells CASSPLGGLETQYF. CDR3 coding DNA: TGTGCCAGCTCACCGCTGGGAGGTCTGGAGACCCAGTACTTC.

CDR3 DNA: TGTGCCAGCTCACCACCGTATGGACCCGGAGAGACCCAGTACTTC. Its protein product is CASSPPYGPGETQYF. V usage is TRBV18 and J usage is TRBJ2-5; D not resolved. This CDR3 is 15 amino acids long. V was trimmed by 0 bases and J by 4 bases, leaving 12 bases between them. The germline V gene has CDR1 KGHSH and CDR2 LQKENI.

The chain is built from TRBV12-3 or TRBV12-4 and TRBJ2-7; D gene ambiguous. Trimming pared 3 bases from V and 7 bases from J, leaving 7 bases between. CDR3 length equals 11 residues. The CDR3 nucleotides read TGTGCCAGCAGTTTGGGAATTGAGCAGTACTTC. Its translation: CASSLGIEQYF.

The count of this clone is one. The V gene is TRBV28, the J gene TRBJ2-7; perhaps D is TRBD1 or TRBD2 (5 bases each). Trimming took off 7 bases at V and 0 bases at J, with 16 bases between the two ends. Germline loops: CDR1 MDHEN, CDR2 SYDVKM. The CDR3 runs 15 residues. The CDR3 region has the DNA TGTGCCAGCAAAACCTTACCGGGGACCTCCTACGAGCAGTACTTC. This translates into CASKTLPGTSYEQYF.

The chain carries TRBV28 and TRBJ1-3; D unresolved. Germline values: CDR1 MDHEN, CDR2 SYDVKM. The CDR3 runs to 16 residues. Trimming took 7 bases from V and 1 from J, leaving 17 bases between them. DNA for the CDR3: TGTGCCAGCACCCTAAGTGGGTTGTGGTCTGGAAACACCATATATTTT. Its protein product is CASTLSGLWSGNTIYF.

The chain joins TRBV5-8 to TRBJ2-1; 9 bases align to TRBD2. Germline values: CDR1 SGHTS, CDR2 YDEGEE. The V segment lost 3 bases and the J segment 5 bases; nucleotides outside the gene matches: 6. The CDR3 runs to 15 residues. The chain's CDR3 is CASSSFSGGDNEQFF. As DNA, the CDR3 is TGTGCCAGCAGCTCCTTTAGCGGGGGTGACAATGAGCAGTTCTTC.

The gene calls are TRBV19 and TRBJ2-3, with 7 bases aligning to TRBD1. The CDR3 is 15 residues long. V was pared by 5 bases and J by 2 bases, with 7 bases of the junction left unmatched. Germline CDR1 reads LNHDA; CDR2 reads SQIVND (reference sequence). CDR3 coding DNA: TGTGCCAGTAGTCCCCAGGGGGTAAACACAGATACGCAGTATTTT. It encodes CASSPQGVNTDTQYF.

This rearrangement joins TRBV30 to TRBJ2-1, with 9 bases matching TRBD2. The CDR3 is 13 residues long. Germline V gene lookup returns CDR1 GTSNPN and CDR2 SVGIG (reference sequence). Trimming removed 1 base from V and 12 bases from J; junction bases left unmatched: 7. CDR3 in amino acids: CAWSGLAGEVQFF. CDR3 DNA sequence: TGTGCCTGGAGTGGCTTAGCGGGAGAGGTGCAGTTCTTC. Filled out from reference TRBV30 and TRBJ2-1, the complete variable domain reads SQTIHQWPATLVQPVGSPLSLECTVEGTSNPNLYWYRQAAGRGLQLLFYSVGIGQISSEVPQNLSASRPQDRQFILSSKKLLLSDSGFYLCAWSGLAGEVQFFGPGTRLTVL.

The V and J genes are TRBV7-6 and TRBJ2-3, with D possibly TRBD1 on 7 matching bases. Trimming took off 7 bases at V and 3 bases at J, with 26 bases between the two ends. Germline V lookup: CDR1 SGHVS, CDR2 FNYEAQ. The CDR3 is 18 residues long. The CDR3 DNA follows: TGTGCCAGCACCCACCGGGCAGGGGGGTACGCTCGGACAGATACGCAGTATTTT. It is translated as CASTHRAGGYARTDTQYF.

This chain links TRBV19 with TRBJ1-4, with D maybe TRBD1 (5 bases). This CDR3 comprises 14 residues. V lost 4 bases, J lost 8 bases, and 14 bases lay in between. Germline values: CDR1 LNHDA, CDR2 SQIVND (reference sequence). The CDR3 DNA follows: TGTGCCAGTAGTAACAAGGGGATTGGAGAAAAACTGTTTTTT. It yields the protein CASSNKGIGEKLFF.

This chain uses TRBV7-8 with TRBJ1-5; 7 positions match TRBD1. J was trimmed by 4 bases and V by 5 bases; bases with no gene match: 8. This CDR3 is built from 15 residues. Per the germline V gene, CDR1 is SGHVS and CDR2 is FQNEAQ. DNA for the CDR3: TGTGCCAGCAGCCCCAAGGGGGCAGGTAATCAGCCCCAGCATTTT. Protein sequence: CASSPKGAGNQPQHF.